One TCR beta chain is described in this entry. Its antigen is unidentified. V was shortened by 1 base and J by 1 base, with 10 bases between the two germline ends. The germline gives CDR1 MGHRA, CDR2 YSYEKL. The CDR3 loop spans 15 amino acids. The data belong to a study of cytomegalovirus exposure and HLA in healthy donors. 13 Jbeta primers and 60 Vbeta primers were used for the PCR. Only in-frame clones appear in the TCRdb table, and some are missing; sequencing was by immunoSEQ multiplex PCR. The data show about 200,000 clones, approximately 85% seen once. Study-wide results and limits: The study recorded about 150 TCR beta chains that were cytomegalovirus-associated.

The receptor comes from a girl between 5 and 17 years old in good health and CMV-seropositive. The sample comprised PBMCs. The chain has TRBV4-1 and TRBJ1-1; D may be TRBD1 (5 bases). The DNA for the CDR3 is TGCGCCAGCAGCCAAGTATGGGGGGAGAACACTGAAGCTTTCTTT. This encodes CASSQVWGENTEAFF.